The source of this T cell receptor beta chain is a study of cytomegalovirus exposure and HLA in healthy donors. Study overall: Ancestry clustering placed 70% to 90% of around 400 genotyped donors in the Caucasian-associated cluster.

Only a few counts were recorded for this clone. Donors were nominally healthy when sampled, though unrecorded immune exposures were likely. The CDR3 totals 14 residues. The ends lost 5 bases at V and 0 bases at J; junction bases unmatched: 2. CDR1 MNHEY and CDR2 SVGAGI come from the germline V gene. The PCR used 60 Vbeta and 13 Jbeta primers. Authors' methods: Approximately 83 million unique TCR beta chains, roughly 11 million shared, were counted in a later analysis. This table comes from immunoSEQ multiplex PCR, and its TCRdb copy is limited to in-frame clones, with some not included. From that table come the V and J calls and clone size; the DNA was used to work out D and trimming. The data contain about 120,000 clones, approximately 71% of them seen just once; the ten biggest clones take up over 2.5%.

The specimen sequenced was PBMCs. This chain uses TRBV6-5 with TRBJ2-7; 9 bases are shared with TRBD1. The TCR originated in a woman in her fifties or sixties in good health and CMV-seronegative. DNA of the CDR3: TGTGCCAGCAGTCGGGGACAGGGCTCCTACGAGCAGTACTTC. Protein: CASSRGQGSYEQYF.